This TCR beta chain was identified during a study of T cell repertoires in cytomegalovirus infection. Regarding the study as a whole: Of the TCR beta families, the public ones yielded a cumulative frequency that identified carriers of CMV plus the relevant HLA.

V shed 3 bases and J shed 7 bases, with 6 bases lying between them. The germline CDR1 and CDR2 sequences are SEHNR and FQNEAQ (reference sequence). CDR3 size: 11 residues. As concerns this clonotype: Its antigen remains unidentified.

Using its own MiXCR run on the reads, TCRdb lists one record per CDR3 protein. The profile shows 110,000 or so distinct CDR3 sequences, over 30% of them singletons. Here the sequenced sample was CD8+ T cells from cultured PBMCs, taken from culture after CMV antigen stimulation. This clonotype was sampled from a human donor in good health (CMV status not recorded). Some clones in this sample may be carry-over from other donors' samples. The V and J genes are TRBV7-9 and TRBJ1-1; possible D gene TRBD1, 5 bases. The CDR3 is CASSFDSEAFF. In nucleotides, the CDR3 is TGTGCCAGCAGCTTCGACAGTGAAGCTTTCTTT.